This T cell receptor beta chain comes out of a study of blood T cell repertoires in COVID-19. Assay: immunoSEQ multiplex PCR; the TCRdb copy retains only in-frame clones and omits some. The data contain roughly 190,000 clones, 94% of them singletons. CDR3 length: 13 residues. V dropped 5 bases and J dropped 5; count of bases not matched to a gene: 5. Germline V gives CDR1 SEHNR, CDR2 FQNEAQ (reference sequence). Source material: peripheral blood. V is TRBV7-9 and J is TRBJ1-2; TRBD1 agrees at 7 bases. This TCR derives from a man aged 25 to 45 with COVID-19, enrolled during active disease. CDR3 DNA: TGTGCCAGCAGCCGGGACAGTTCTTATGGCTACACCTTC. It encodes CASSRDSSYGYTF. The variable domain in full, completed from reference TRBV7-9 and TRBJ1-2, reads DTGVSQNPRHKITKRGQNVTFRCDPISEHNRLYWYRQTLGQGPEFLTYFQNEAQLEKSRLLSDRFSAERPKGSFSTLEIQRTEQGDSAMYLCASSRDSSYGYTFGSGTRLTVV.